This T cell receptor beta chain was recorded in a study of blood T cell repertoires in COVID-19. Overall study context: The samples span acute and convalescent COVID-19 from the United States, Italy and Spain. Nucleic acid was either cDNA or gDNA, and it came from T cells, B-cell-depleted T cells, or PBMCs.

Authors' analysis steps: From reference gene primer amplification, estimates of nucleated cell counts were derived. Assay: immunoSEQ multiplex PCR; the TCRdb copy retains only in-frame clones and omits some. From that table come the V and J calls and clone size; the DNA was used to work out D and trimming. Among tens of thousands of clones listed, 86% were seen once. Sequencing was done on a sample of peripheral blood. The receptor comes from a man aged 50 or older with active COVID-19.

The CDR3 DNA follows: TGTGCCAGCAGCCAGGACATTCAGTTCTCCTACGAGCAGTACTTC. It codes for CASSQDIQFSYEQYF. The J gene is TRBJ2-7, the V gene TRBV4-2, with a weak D call TRBD1 (5 bases). This CDR3 is built from 15 residues. Trimming shortened V by 3 bases and J by 0 bases, and 12 bases separated the two germline ends. Germline V lookup: CDR1 LGHNA, CDR2 YNFKEQ.